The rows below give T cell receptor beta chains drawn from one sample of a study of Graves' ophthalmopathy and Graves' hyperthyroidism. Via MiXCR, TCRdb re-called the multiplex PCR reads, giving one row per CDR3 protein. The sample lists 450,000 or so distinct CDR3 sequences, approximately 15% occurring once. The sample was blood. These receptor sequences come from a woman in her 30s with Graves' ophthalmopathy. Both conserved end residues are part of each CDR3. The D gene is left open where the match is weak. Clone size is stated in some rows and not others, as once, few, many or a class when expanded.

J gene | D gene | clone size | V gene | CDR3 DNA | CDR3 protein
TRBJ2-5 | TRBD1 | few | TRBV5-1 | TGCGCCAGCAGCTTGTTCAGGGGGCCTCAAGAGGCCCAGTACTTC | CASSLFRGPQEAQYF
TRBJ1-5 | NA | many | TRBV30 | TGTGCCTGGAGTGTATCCCAAGGGCAGCCCCAGCATTTT | CAWSVSQGQPQHF
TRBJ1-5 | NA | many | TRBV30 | TGTGCCTGGAGTCTTACGTCCTATAGCAATCAGCCCCAGCATTTT | CAWSLTSYSNQPQHF
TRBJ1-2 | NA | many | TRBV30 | TGTGCCTGGAGTTCTTGGGGACTTGACTATGGCTACACCTTC | CAWSSWGLDYGYTF
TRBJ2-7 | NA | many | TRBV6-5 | TGTGCCAGCAGTTACGGGGCAGGGCCCTACGAGCAGTACTTC | CASSYGAGPYEQYF
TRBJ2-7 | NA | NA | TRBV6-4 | TGTGCCAGCAGTCGTAGCAGAGCCTACGAGCAGTACTTC | CASSRSRAYEQYF
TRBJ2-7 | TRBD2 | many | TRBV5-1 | TGCGCCAGCAGACCCGGACTAGCGGTCTACGAGCAGTACTTC | CASRPGLAVYEQYF
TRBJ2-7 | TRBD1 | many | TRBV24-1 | TGTGCCACCAGTGATAGGACAGGGACCTACGAGCAGTACTTC | CATSDRTGTYEQYF
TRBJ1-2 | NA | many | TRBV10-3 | TGTGCCATGGGGGGGAACTATGGCTACACCTTC | CAMGGNYGYTF
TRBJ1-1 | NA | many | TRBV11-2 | TGTGCCAGCAGCTTAGGGCGGTGTAAGACTGAAGCTTTCTTT | CASSLGRCKTEAFF